These 4 T cell receptor beta chains were all obtained from the same sample, sequenced in a study of cytomegalovirus exposure and HLA in healthy donors. The PCR ran on 60 Vbeta and 13 Jbeta primers. Produced via immunoSEQ multiplex PCR; TCRdb's table is partial and in-frame only. The sample has approximately 100,000 clones; 75% are singletons. What was sequenced was PBMCs. These receptors were taken from a male donor in good health and CMV-seropositive.

V gene TRBV19 combines with J gene TRBJ2-1; 7 nucleotides line up with TRBD2. V dropped 6 bases and J dropped 6; count of bases not matched to a gene: 5. The germline V gene encodes CDR1 LNHDA and CDR2 SQIVND (reference sequence). This CDR3 is 13 amino acids long. The CDR3 protein is CASSPGLLNEQFF. The DNA for the CDR3 is TGTGCCAGTAGCCCGGGACTACTCAATGAGCAGTTCTTC.

In its sample, this clone was seen a few times. V gene TRBV6-5 combines with J gene TRBJ2-2, with D hard to call. Germline CDR1 and CDR2: MNHEY and SVGAGI. CDR3 length: 12 residues. The V gene lost 6 bases and the J gene lost 3 bases, with 5 bases spanning the gap. In nucleotides, the CDR3 is TGTGCCAGCAGAGGAGACACCGGGGAGCTGTTTTTT. The encoded protein is CASRGDTGELFF.

V gene TRBV5-1 combines with J gene TRBJ2-7; 8 bases agree with TRBD1. With 3 bases clipped from V and 5 bases from J, the junction kept 7 bases outside the gene matches. The CDR3 is 14 amino acids. CDR1 is SGHRS, CDR2 YFSETQ, per germline. In nucleotides, the CDR3 is TGCGCCAGCAGCTCCCTCAGGGGGCAGGACGAGCAGTACTTC. This codes for CASSSLRGQDEQYF.

V usage is TRBV6-5 and J usage is TRBJ2-4; 7 nucleotides match TRBD1. The CDR3 is 14 amino acids. Germline V gene data show CDR1 as MNHEY and CDR2 as SVGAGI. Trimming cost V 5 bases and J 2 bases; bases outside gene matches: 3. In DNA form, the CDR3 reads TGTGCCAGCAGTAAGACAGGGCCCAAAAACATTCAGTACTTC. Protein product: CASSKTGPKNIQYF.